This TCR beta chain originates from a study of T cells expressing NK-cell markers. The wider study: Sequenced donors, eight in total, included seven who were HCMV-seropositive and one who was seronegative. Broader study findings: Roughly six donors showed dominant NKG2C+ clonotypes comprising about 1.0-7.5% of their CD8+ T cells. The leading position in the CD3+CD56-NKG2C+ fraction of a few donors also went to these clonotypes.

Comment on this clonotype: Its antigen is unidentified.

This CDR3 has 11 amino acids. Template switching by 5'RACE with UMIs generated the TCR beta cDNA. TCRdb reprocessed the 5' RACE reads, with one entry per CDR3 protein and no DNA. This sample's table has about 150,000 distinct CDR3 sequences. The chain uses TRBV12-3 or TRBV12-4 and TRBJ2-7; TCRdb's D gene call, TRBD1, goes unchecked for lack of DNA. This TCR came from a woman aged 45-59 years in good health. The source material was blood T cells: a sorted CD56 or NKG2C T cell subset, CD4+ or CD8+ T cells, or bulk PBMC T cells (not recorded which). CDR3 sequence reads: CASRAGYEQYF.